This T cell receptor delta chain was documented in a study of γδ T cells in repeated Plasmodium falciparum infection. Flow sorting of PBMC yielded separate Vgamma9/Vdelta2+ and Vdelta2-negative gammadelta T cell populations for bulk repertoire analysis. TCRdb reanalysed the multiplex PCR reads via CATT. The sample has some 100,000 delta-chain clones, 1.4% to 1.5% seen once; the top ten hold about 10%. This clone was recorded at least ten times. TCRdb pairs this DNA with a much larger clone's protein that differs at residue 17, likely a read error; the protein shown was translated from the DNA. In germline, CDR1 is GEAIGNYY, CDR2 EKD. This CDR3 contains 18 residues.

V is TRDV2 and J is TRDJ1; 13 nucleotides match TRDD3. The specimen sequenced was gamma-delta T cells from blood. This clonotype originated in a pool of human donors (malaria-infected and uninfected, not separated). This CDR3 is CACDTGKLLGDTPDKLTF. DNA for the CDR3: TGTGCCTGTGACACCGGGAAGTTACTGGGGGATACGCCCGATAAACTCACCTTT.